Sequencing of this T cell receptor (beta chain) was carried out in a study of blood T cell repertoires in COVID-19. Method: immunoSEQ multiplex PCR; TCRdb's copy keeps in-frame clones and lacks some. The data contain 95,000 to 150,000 clones, about 83% of them singletons. The CDR3 has 16 amino acids. The J segment lost 5 bases and the V segment lost 3 bases, leaving 8 bases of the junction unmatched. Per the germline V gene, CDR1 is SGHNT and CDR2 is YYREEE (reference sequence). Sequences were obtained from PBMCs or T cells enriched from blood (not recorded which). The sequence was collected from a woman between 25 and 40 years old who had recovered from COVID-19. The gene calls are TRBV5-4 and TRBJ2-1; 10 bases agree with TRBD2. DNA of the CDR3: TGTGCCAGCAGCTACCCGGGACTAGCGCCTCACAATGAGCAGTTCTTC. Amino acids: CASSYPGLAPHNEQFF.